A single sample is the source of the 32 T cell receptor beta chains below, sequenced in a study of cytomegalovirus exposure and HLA in healthy donors (TCRdb year 2017). The library was obtained by the immunoSEQ multiplex PCR assay. A mixture of 60 forward primers for TCR Vbeta segments and 13 reverse primers for TCR Jbeta segments was used in the multiplex PCR. TCRdb limited this immuneACCESS table to in-frame rearrangements with V and J called. A share of clones is missing; checked studies link under half to unresolved V genes, and the rest is unexplained. For this sample there are about 200,000 clones; about 79% appear just once. The ten largest account for 0.098% of the sample. Sequencing was carried out using PBMCs. These receptor sequences come from a boy aged 2-9 years in good health and CMV-seronegative.

The V call is TRBV29-1, the J call TRBJ2-5, with unresolved D. CDR1 is SQVTM, CDR2 ANQGSEA, per germline. The CDR3 sequence is 12 residues long. V was trimmed by 4 bases and J by 1 base, leaving 7 bases between them. For the CDR3, the DNA is TGCAGCGTTGGGCAGTTCCAAGAGACCCAGTACTTC. As protein: CSVGQFQETQYF.

The chain is built from TRBV10-3 and TRBJ1-2, with 9 bases fitting TRBD1. V was pared by 7 bases and J by 4 bases, with 10 bases of the junction left unmatched. Looked up from germline, CDR1 is ENHRY and CDR2 is SYGVKD. CDR3 length: 15 amino acids. The CDR3 region is CAITRMTGGAYGYTF. CDR3 in DNA: TGTGCCATCACTAGGATGACAGGGGGGGCCTATGGCTACACCTTC.

This clone was counted between two and nine times. V usage is TRBV10-3 and J usage is TRBJ2-3; a possible D gene is TRBD2 (6 bases). This CDR3 comprises 16 residues. The V end was cut by 8 bases, the J end by 0 bases, with 18 bases between. Per the germline V gene, CDR1 is ENHRY and CDR2 is SYGVKD. CDR3: CAIASPGGKSTDTQYF. The CDR3 bases are TGTGCCATCGCCTCCCCCGGGGGTAAAAGCACAGATACGCAGTATTTT.

This clone showed up just once. The chain couples TRBV5-1 to TRBJ1-4; TRBD1 matches 7 bases. The CDR3 contains 14 residues. After removal of 0 bases from V and 5 bases from J, the junction contained 1 base not matched to a gene. Germline V gives CDR1 SGHRS, CDR2 YFSETQ. CDR3 nucleotides: TGCGCCAGCAGCTTGGGAGGGGGCAATGAAAAACTGTTTTTT. It yields the protein CASSLGGGNEKLFF.

The V gene is TRBV6-5, the J gene TRBJ1-2; D is possibly TRBD1 (5 bases). The CDR3 length is 16 residues. Between the trimmed V and J ends, which lost 0 bases and 5 bases, there was a span of 16 bases. Per germline, CDR1 MNHEY and CDR2 SVGAGI. The CDR3 nucleotides are TGTGCCAGCAGTTACTCGACTGTATGGACATCTTATGGCTACACCTTC. Its protein product is CASSYSTVWTSYGYTF.

J is TRBJ2-7 and V is TRBV5-6; TRBD2 aligns across 11 bases. V was clipped by 3 bases and J by 0 bases; unmatched bases: 11. The CDR3 is 18 residues long. Germline lookup yields CDR1 SGHDT and CDR2 YYEEEE. As DNA, the CDR3 is TGTGCCAGCAGCTACCTACTAGCGGGGGCATCCCTCTCCTACGAGCAGTACTTC. This encodes CASSYLLAGASLSYEQYF.

In the case of this clone: Relative to the germline gene, one junction end is altered; a read error may explain this. The V gene is TRBV5-6, the J gene TRBJ2-2, with 9 bases fitting TRBD1. Germline assignment: CDR1 SGHDT and CDR2 YYEEEE. The CDR3 contains 17 residues. The CDR3: CASSFLGGQGRTGKLFF. Written as DNA, the CDR3 is TGTGCCAGCAGCTTCCTGGGGGGACAGGGACGCACCGGGAAGCTGTTTTTT.

The V and J genes are TRBV9 and TRBJ2-3; D is uncertain. Deletions cut 1 base from V and 4 bases from J, with 16 bases between. The germline CDR1 and CDR2 sequences are SGDLS and YYNGEE. The CDR3 covers 16 residues. As DNA, the CDR3 is TGTGCCAGCAGCGTACAAGGTAGCTTGAGGTCAGATACGCAGTATTTT. Translating it yields CASSVQGSLRSDTQYF.

CDR3 sequence: CASSPAGTGDGETQYF. CDR3 DNA sequence: TGTGCCAGCAGTCCTGCCGGGACAGGGGACGGCGAGACCCAGTACTTC. The chain joins TRBV6-6 to TRBJ2-5; 10 bases are a match to TRBD1. CDR1 and CDR2 (germline): MNHNY, SVGAGI (reference sequence). V was pared by 5 bases and J by 5 bases, with 11 bases of the junction left unmatched. This CDR3 spans 16 amino acids.

The chain carries TRBV4-1 and TRBJ1-4; 7 nucleotides align to TRBD1. The germline gives CDR1 MGHRA, CDR2 YSYEKL. This CDR3 is 16 amino acids long. V gave up 0 bases and J gave up 7 bases; unmatched junction bases: 8. The CDR3 nucleotides read TGCGCCAGCAGCCAAGAAGGGGTCAGGGGGATTGAAAAACTGTTTTTT. It encodes CASSQEGVRGIEKLFF.

This clone was picked up one time. The chain joins TRBV5-4 to TRBJ2-3, with TRBD1 identical over 7 bases. Germline V lookup: CDR1 SGHNT, CDR2 YYREEE (reference sequence). The CDR3 consists of 16 residues. Trimming removed 1 base from V and 0 bases from J; junction bases left unmatched: 5. The CDR3 here is CASSLTWTGSTDTQYF. For the CDR3, the DNA is TGTGCCAGCAGCTTGACCTGGACAGGAAGCACAGATACGCAGTATTTT.

The V and J genes are TRBV5-1 and TRBJ2-1, with 12 bases matching TRBD1. Germline CDR1 SGHRS, CDR2 YFSETQ. V was clipped by 3 bases and J by 7 bases; unmatched bases: 8. The length of the CDR3 is 16 residues. In nucleotides, the CDR3 is TGCGCCAGCAGCTCGCACGGGACAGGGGGCGCAAATGAGCAGTTCTTC. Translating gives CASSSHGTGGANEQFF. The full variable domain, with the rest looked up from reference TRBV5-1 and TRBJ2-1, is KAGVTQTPRYLIKTRGQQVTLSCSPISGHRSVSWYQQTPGQGLQFLFEYFSETQRNKGNFPGRFSGRQFSNSRSEMNVSTLELGDSALYLCASSSHGTGGANEQFFGPGTRLTVL.

This clone was observed a single time. The chain has TRBV25-1 and TRBJ2-5; TRBD1 is a possible D gene (6 bases). V was shortened by 3 bases and J by 6 bases, with 11 bases between the two germline ends. This CDR3 spans 13 amino acids. Per germline, CDR1 MGHDK and CDR2 SYGVNS. The CDR3 DNA reads as TGTGCCAGCAGTGACGCAGGGGACCAGACCCAGTACTTC. It translates to CASSDAGDQTQYF.

This rearrangement joins TRBV4-3 to TRBJ1-2, with D unresolved. From germline, CDR1 is LGHNA and CDR2 YSLEER. Trimming stripped 1 base from V and 4 bases from J, with 7 bases between. The CDR3 loop spans 13 amino acids. The CDR3 nucleotides read TGCGCCAGCAGCCAAGGTATCAGCTATGGCTACACCTTC. Protein: CASSQGISYGYTF.

This chain uses TRBV5-1 with TRBJ1-2, with 7 bases lining up with TRBD1. In germline, CDR1 is SGHRS, CDR2 YFSETQ. The CDR3 has 15 residues. Germline trimming cut 4 bases from V and 2 bases from J; bases unmatched to any gene: 8. The CDR3 loop reads CASSLETTGNYGYTF. CDR3 bases: TGCGCCAGCAGCCTAGAAACGACAGGGAACTATGGCTACACCTTC. The entire variable domain, with the rest obtained from reference TRBV5-1 and TRBJ1-2, is as follows: KAGVTQTPRYLIKTRGQQVTLSCSPISGHRSVSWYQQTPGQGLQFLFEYFSETQRNKGNFPGRFSGRQFSNSRSEMNVSTLELGDSALYLCASSLETTGNYGYTFGSGTRLTVV.

This clone has just one count. The chain carries TRBV30 and TRBJ1-2; D is unclear. Per germline, CDR1 GTSNPN and CDR2 SVGIG (reference sequence). This CDR3 comprises 13 residues. V lost 4 bases, J lost 3 bases, and 12 bases lay in between. The CDR3 DNA is TGTGCCTGGACTCTAGCGGGTTACTATGGCTACACCTTC. Its translation: CAWTLAGYYGYTF.

This rearrangement joins TRBV9 to TRBJ2-7; TRBD2 agrees at 7 bases. Per germline, CDR1 SGDLS and CDR2 YYNGEE. V trimming: 0 bases; J trimming: 2 bases; junction bases outside the gene matches: 8. CDR3 length: 16 residues. The CDR3 is CASSVGGGGYPYEQYF. As DNA, the CDR3 is TGTGCCAGCAGCGTAGGTGGGGGGGGGTACCCCTACGAGCAGTACTTC.

This clone has only a few counts. This chain connects TRBV7-8 to TRBJ2-5; TRBD1 matches at 9 bases. The junction had 8 bases not matched to a gene; V was cut back by 3 bases and J by 3 bases. Germline loops: CDR1 SGHVS, CDR2 FQNEAQ. This CDR3 contains 16 residues. The CDR3 region has the DNA TGTGCCAGCAGCTTTCTCAAGGACAGGGGCGAAGAGACCCAGTACTTC. Translation gives CASSFLKDRGEETQYF.

This chain links TRBV27 with TRBJ2-5; D might be TRBD1 (6 bases). Germline V CDR1 and CDR2: MNHEY, SMNVEV (reference sequence). Trimming took off 6 bases at V and 2 bases at J, with 10 bases between the two ends. The CDR3 runs to 13 residues. The CDR3: CASSSGAQETQYF. In DNA, the CDR3 is TGTGCCAGCAGCTCAGGGGCGCAAGAGACCCAGTACTTC.

This chain joins TRBV12-5 and TRBJ1-1; D not certain. The germline gives CDR1 LGHNT, CDR2 FRNRAP. CDR3 length: 16 amino acids. Trimming stripped 4 bases from V and 0 bases from J, with 15 bases between. Here the CDR3 DNA reads TGTGCTAGTGGTTCCGGCAGCGCTCCTCTGAACACTGAAGCTTTCTTT. Protein sequence: CASGSGSAPLNTEAFF.

This chain connects TRBV7-9 to TRBJ2-1; TRBD1 is a possible D gene (7 bases). V was shortened by 3 bases and J by 4 bases, with 22 bases between the two germline ends. The CDR3 is 18 amino acids. Germline V gene lookup returns CDR1 SEHNR and CDR2 FQNEAQ (reference sequence). CDR3 sequence: CASSFRARGAARYNEQFF. The CDR3 nucleotides are TGTGCCAGCAGCTTCAGGGCCAGGGGGGCAGCCCGATACAATGAGCAGTTCTTC.

The rearrangement links TRBV7-2 to TRBJ2-7; weak D call: TRBD2 (7 bases). The CDR3 is made up of 18 amino acids. Trimming removed 3 bases at V and 3 bases at J, with 24 bases between. Germline V gene lookup returns CDR1 SGHTA and CDR2 FQGNSA. CDR3 loop: CASSLASLGGRGFYEQYF. The CDR3 DNA is TGTGCCAGCAGCTTGGCCTCCCTGGGGGGGCGAGGCTTCTACGAGCAGTACTTC.

This clone was seen once. This sequence joins TRBV29-1 and TRBJ2-3; 10 bases agree with TRBD2. The length of the CDR3 is 13 residues. Germline CDR1 SQVTM, CDR2 ANQGSEA. Trimming removed 5 bases from V and 3 bases from J; junction bases left unmatched: 2. The CDR3 sequence is CSVRGLATDTQYF. DNA for the CDR3: TGCAGCGTTAGGGGACTAGCGACAGATACGCAGTATTTT.

The rearrangement joins TRBV25-1 to TRBJ2-5; the D gene is possibly TRBD2 (7 bases). V was trimmed by 5 bases and J by 5 bases, leaving 15 bases between them. The CDR3 loop spans 14 amino acids. Germline CDR1 MGHDK, CDR2 SYGVNS. CDR3 sequence reads: CASSLGGARETQYF. The DNA of the CDR3 is TGTGCCAGCAGTTTGGGGGGGGCCCGGGAGACCCAGTACTTC.

The rearrangement joins TRBV4-1 to TRBJ2-1; D uncertain. V dropped 0 bases and J dropped 10 bases, with 4 bases sitting between them. Germline V gene sequence: CDR1 MGHRA, CDR2 YSYEKL. The CDR3 is made up of 11 amino acids. In DNA form, the CDR3 reads TGCGCCAGCAGCCAAGAGGGCGAGCAGTTCTTC. This codes for CASSQEGEQFF.

V gene TRBV19 combines with J gene TRBJ2-5; TRBD1 might be the D (5 bases). This CDR3 region has 16 residues. Germline V gene lookup returns CDR1 LNHDA and CDR2 SQIVND (reference sequence). V dropped 4 bases and J dropped 4 bases, with 19 bases sitting between them. The CDR3 bases are TGTGCCAGTAGTACCTCAGGGCCCTACTCAGGAGAGACCCAGTACTTC. Translation gives CASSTSGPYSGETQYF.

The chain links TRBV27 to TRBJ1-2; D possibly corresponds to TRBD1 (5 bases). V was cut by 4 bases and J by 2 bases, with 8 bases left in between. Germline V gene sequence: CDR1 MNHEY, CDR2 SMNVEV (reference sequence). This CDR3 comprises 13 residues. CDR3 loop: CASSSDRNYGYTF. CDR3 bases: TGTGCCAGCAGTTCCGACAGAAACTATGGCTACACCTTC.

The chain joins TRBV6-5 to TRBJ1-5; D is ambiguous. There are 15 residues in the CDR3. The V gene lost 5 bases and the J gene lost 1 base, with 12 bases spanning the gap. Germline lookup yields CDR1 MNHEY and CDR2 SVGAGI. The CDR3: CASSPSGLSNQPQHF. CDR3 DNA sequence: TGTGCCAGCAGTCCCTCCGGGTTGAGCAATCAGCCCCAGCATTTT.

The V call is TRBV6-5, the J call TRBJ2-3; possibly TRBD1 for D (5 bases). Germline CDR1 MNHEY, CDR2 SVGAGI. Trimming shortened V by 0 bases and J by 4 bases, and 14 bases separated the two germline ends. The CDR3 runs 16 residues. The CDR3 sequence is CASSYSKGPIPDTQYF. Here the CDR3 DNA reads TGTGCCAGCAGTTACTCGAAGGGGCCCATTCCAGATACGCAGTATTTT.

The gene calls are TRBV18 and TRBJ1-5, with 7 nucleotides matching TRBD1. This CDR3 is built from 14 residues. V lost 4 bases and J lost 2; bases outside the gene matches: 2. CDR1 and CDR2 (germline): KGHSH, LQKENI. The DNA of the CDR3 is TGTGCCAGCTCACTCGACAGGGGCAATCAGCCCCAGCATTTT. This encodes CASSLDRGNQPQHF.

The chain is built from TRBV7-9 and TRBJ2-3; TRBD2 aligns across 9 bases. Germline values: CDR1 SEHNR, CDR2 FQNEAQ (reference sequence). The CDR3 contains 19 residues. The J segment lost 0 bases and the V segment lost 0 bases, leaving 10 bases of the junction unmatched. CDR3 in DNA: TGTGCCAGCAGCTTAGCGGTCCTAGCGGGGTTACTTAGCACAGATACGCAGTATTTT. Protein sequence: CASSLAVLAGLLSTDTQYF.

The genes are TRBV7-9 and TRBJ2-7; tentative D call: TRBD1 (6 bases). CDR3 size: 12 residues. The germline V gene has CDR1 SEHNR and CDR2 FQNEAQ (reference sequence). Between the trimmed V and J ends, which lost 5 bases and 6 bases, there was a span of 11 bases. The CDR3 DNA sequence: TGTGCCAGCAGCAATTTACAGGGCGAGCAGTACTTC. This gives the protein CASSNLQGEQYF.